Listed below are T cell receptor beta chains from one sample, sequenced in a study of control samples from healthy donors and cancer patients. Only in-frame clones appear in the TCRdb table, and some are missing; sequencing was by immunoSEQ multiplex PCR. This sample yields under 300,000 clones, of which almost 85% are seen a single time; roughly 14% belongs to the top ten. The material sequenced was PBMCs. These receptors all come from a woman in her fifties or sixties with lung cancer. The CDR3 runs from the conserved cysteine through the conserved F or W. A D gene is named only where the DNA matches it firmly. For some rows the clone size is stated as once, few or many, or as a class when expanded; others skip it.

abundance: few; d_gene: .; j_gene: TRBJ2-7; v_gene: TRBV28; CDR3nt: TGTGCCAGCAGTTTGATACAGGATTACGAGCAGTACTTC; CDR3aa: CASSLIQDYEQYF
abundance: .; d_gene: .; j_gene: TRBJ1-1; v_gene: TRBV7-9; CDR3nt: TGTGCCAGCAGTGTAGAGTGGGCCACTGAAGCTTTCTTT; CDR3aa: CASSVEWATEAFF
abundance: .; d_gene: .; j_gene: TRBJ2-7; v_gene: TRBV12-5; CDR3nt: TGTGCTAGTGGCCTCCACTACGAGCAGTACTTC; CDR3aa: CASGLHYEQYF
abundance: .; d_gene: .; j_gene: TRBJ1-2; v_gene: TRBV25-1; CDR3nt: TGTGCCAGCAGTTCTGATTATCCCTATGGCTACACCTTC; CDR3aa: CASSSDYPYGYTF
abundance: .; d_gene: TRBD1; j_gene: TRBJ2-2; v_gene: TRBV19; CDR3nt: TGTGCCAGTAGTGGGACAGGGGGGGAAACCGGGGAGCTGTTTTTT; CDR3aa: CASSGTGGETGELFF
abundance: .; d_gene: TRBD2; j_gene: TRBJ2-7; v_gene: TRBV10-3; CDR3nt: TGTGCCATCAGTGACGCGCCGGGACTAGCGAACTTCTACGAGCAGTACTTC; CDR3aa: CAISDAPGLANFYEQYF
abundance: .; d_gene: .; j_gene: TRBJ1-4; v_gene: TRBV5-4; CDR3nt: TGTGCCAGCTCCCTGGGAGGGGCGGCAACTAATGAAAAACTGTTTTTT; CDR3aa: CASSLGGAATNEKLFF
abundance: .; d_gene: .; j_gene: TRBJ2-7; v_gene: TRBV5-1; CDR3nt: TGCGCCAGCAGCCCCTCGGTCGCCTCCTACGAGCAGTACTTC; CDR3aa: CASSPSVASYEQYF
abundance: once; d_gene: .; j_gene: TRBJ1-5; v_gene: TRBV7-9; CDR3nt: TGTGCCAGCAGCTTGTTTGAGGGGATTGGCGGCAATCAGCCCCAGCATTTT; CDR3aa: CASSLFEGIGGNQPQHF
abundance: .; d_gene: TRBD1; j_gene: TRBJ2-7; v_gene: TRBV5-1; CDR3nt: TGCGCCAGCAGCTTGGAGGGGGCCGAGCAGTACTTC; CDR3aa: CASSLEGAEQYF
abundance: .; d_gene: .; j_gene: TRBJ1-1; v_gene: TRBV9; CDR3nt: TGTGCCAGCAGCGTATGGGGTAACACTGAAGCTTTCTTT; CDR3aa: CASSVWGNTEAFF
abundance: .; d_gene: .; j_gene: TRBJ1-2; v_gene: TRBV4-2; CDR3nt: TGTGCCAGCAGCCAAGAGGGAAAGGGCCTTTTCTACACCTTC; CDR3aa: CASSQEGKGLFYTF
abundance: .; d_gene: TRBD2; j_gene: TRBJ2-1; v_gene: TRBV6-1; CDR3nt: TGTGCCAGCAGTGAGTTTAGCGGGAGTTTTGGTGAGCAGTTCTTC; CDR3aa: CASSEFSGSFGEQFF
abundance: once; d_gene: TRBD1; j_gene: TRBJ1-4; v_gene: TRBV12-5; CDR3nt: TGTGCTAGTGGTACCGGGACAGTTTCTAATGAAAAACTGTTTTTT; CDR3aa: CASGTGTVSNEKLFF
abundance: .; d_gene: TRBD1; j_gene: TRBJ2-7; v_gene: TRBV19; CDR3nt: TGTGCCAGTAGTATCCAGGACAGGGCGACCTACGAGCAGTACTTC; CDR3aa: CASSIQDRATYEQYF
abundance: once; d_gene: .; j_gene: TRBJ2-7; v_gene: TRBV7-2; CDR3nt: TGTGCCAGCACGGGCGCGGCCTACGAGCAGTACTTC; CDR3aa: CASTGAAYEQYF
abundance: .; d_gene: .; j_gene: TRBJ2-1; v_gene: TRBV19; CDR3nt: TGTGCCAGTAGTGCCGGGGGAGACTACAATGAGCAGTTCTTC; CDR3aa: CASSAGGDYNEQFF
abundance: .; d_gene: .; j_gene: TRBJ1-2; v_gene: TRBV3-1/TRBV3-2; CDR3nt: TGTGCCAGCAGGGTTCTAGGGGGTGGCTACACCTTC; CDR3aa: CASRVLGGGYTF
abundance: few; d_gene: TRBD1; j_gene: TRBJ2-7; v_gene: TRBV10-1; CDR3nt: TGCGCCAGCAGTGGTTCCGGGACAGGGGCTGTATACGAGCAGTACTTC; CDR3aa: CASSGSGTGAVYEQYF
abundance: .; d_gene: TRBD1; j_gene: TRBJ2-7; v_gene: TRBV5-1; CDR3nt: TGCGCCAGCAGCACCGGGACAGTCTTCGCCGAGCAGTACTTC; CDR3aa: CASSTGTVFAEQYF
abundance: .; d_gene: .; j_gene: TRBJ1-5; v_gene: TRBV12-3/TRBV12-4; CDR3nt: TGTGCCAGCAGGGAGATCAATCAGCCCCAGCATTTT; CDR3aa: CASREINQPQHF
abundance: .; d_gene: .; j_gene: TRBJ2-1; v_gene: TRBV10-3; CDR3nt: TGTGCCATCAGTGAGTCTAGGGCAGGGGCGATGTACAATGAGCAGTTCTTC; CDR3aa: CAISESRAGAMYNEQFF
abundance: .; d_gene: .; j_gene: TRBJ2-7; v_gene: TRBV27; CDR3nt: TGTGCCAGCAGTTTAGGATATTCCACCGGGACAAGAAACTACGAGCAGTACTTC; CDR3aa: CASSLGYSTGTRNYEQYF
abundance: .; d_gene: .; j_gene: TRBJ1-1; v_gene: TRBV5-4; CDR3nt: TGTGCCAGCAGCTCCCAAGTTAGGGGCACTGAAGCTTTCTTT; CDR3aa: CASSSQVRGTEAFF
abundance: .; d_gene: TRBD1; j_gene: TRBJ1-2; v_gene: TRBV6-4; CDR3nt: TGTGCCAGCAGTGTCGGACAGGGGGCTGTCGGCTACACCTTC; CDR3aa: CASSVGQGAVGYTF
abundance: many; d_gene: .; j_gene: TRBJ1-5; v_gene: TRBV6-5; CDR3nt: TGTGCCAGCAAGAAGGGCGCGAGGCAGCCCCAGCATTTT; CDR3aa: CASKKGARQPQHF
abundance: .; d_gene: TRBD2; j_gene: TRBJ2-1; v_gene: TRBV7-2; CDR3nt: TGTGCCAGCAGGTCTGCAGCGGGAGAGCGCGGTAATGAGCAGTTCTTC; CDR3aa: CASRSAAGERGNEQFF
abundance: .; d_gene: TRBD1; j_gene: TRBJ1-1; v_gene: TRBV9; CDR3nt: TGTGCCAGCAGCGTGACAGGGCTGAACACTGAAGCTTTCTTT; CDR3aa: CASSVTGLNTEAFF
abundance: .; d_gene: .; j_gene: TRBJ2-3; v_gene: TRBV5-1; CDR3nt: TGCGCCAGCAGCTTAGACCGGGGAGATACGCAGTATTTT; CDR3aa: CASSLDRGDTQYF
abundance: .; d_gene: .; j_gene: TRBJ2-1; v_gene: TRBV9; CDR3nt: TGTGCCAGCAGCGTCTCCGGGACCATGACATACAATGAGCAGTTCTTC; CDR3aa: CASSVSGTMTYNEQFF
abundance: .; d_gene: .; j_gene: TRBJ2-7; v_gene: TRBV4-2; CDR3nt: TGTGCCAGCAGCCAAGATAAGGCAGGCCCCATCTACGAGCAGTACTTC; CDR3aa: CASSQDKAGPIYEQYF